The 26 T cell receptor beta chains listed next were all sequenced from one sample in a study of T cell responses to AZD1222 COVID-19 vaccine. Data came from immunoSEQ multiplex PCR; TCRdb stores just in-frame clones and leaves some out. The sample holds 120,000 or so clones; approximately 90% are singletons and the top ten take roughly 7.1%. The sample consisted of peripheral blood, taken 28 days after the second AZD1222 dose. These receptors all stem from an adult who received the AZD1222 COVID-19 vaccine.

The chain is built from TRBV28 and TRBJ1-2; 8 bases match TRBD1. Losses at the gene ends were 5 bases for V and 11 bases for J; bases not matched to a gene: 22. The CDR3 contains 17 residues. Germline V gene data show CDR1 as MDHEN and CDR2 as SYDVKM. In DNA form, the CDR3 reads TGTGCCAGCAGTGCGCCCGGGGCAGGGGGCGCCTTTGGTATTTACACCTTC. Translating it yields CASSAPGAGGAFGIYTF.

This clone was counted a single time. The chain combines TRBV25-1 with TRBJ1-3, with a possible D match to TRBD1 (5 bases). This CDR3 contains 14 residues. The germline V and J ends were trimmed by 2 bases and 7 bases, with 12 bases remaining between them. The germline CDR1 and CDR2 sequences are MGHDK and SYGVNS. CDR3 sequence reads: CASSETFPGNTIYF. CDR3 in DNA: TGTGCCAGCAGTGAAACTTTCCCAGGGAACACCATATATTTT.

V usage is TRBV7-9 and J usage is TRBJ2-1; 8 bases align to TRBD2. CDR1 is SEHNR and CDR2 is FQNEAQ in the germline V gene (reference sequence). J lost 5 bases, V lost 3 bases, and 9 bases had no gene match. The CDR3 consists of 16 residues. For the CDR3, the DNA is TGTGCCAGCAGCTTCCCGCGAGCGGGGGTGGACAATGAGCAGTTCTTC. Its protein product is CASSFPRAGVDNEQFF.

The chain combines TRBV30 with TRBJ1-6, with 8 bases aligning to TRBD1. The junction had 8 bases not matched to a gene; V was cut back by 7 bases and J by 9 bases. CDR1 GTSNPN and CDR2 SVGIG come from the germline V gene (reference sequence). This CDR3 has 13 residues. CDR3 sequence reads: CAFGQGKVSPLHF. CDR3 coding DNA: TGTGCCTTTGGACAGGGAAAAGTTTCACCCCTCCACTTT.

V gene TRBV24-1 combines with J gene TRBJ2-7; tentative D call: TRBD2 (5 bases). With 3 bases removed from V and 4 bases from J, the gap between germline ends came to 9 bases. This CDR3 has 13 amino acids. The germline gives CDR1 KGHDR, CDR2 SFDVKD. This CDR3 is CATSDRGSYEQYF. As DNA, the CDR3 is TGTGCCACCAGTGATCGGGGATCTTACGAGCAGTACTTC.

The chain links TRBV19 to TRBJ2-5; D tentatively reads TRBD1 or TRBD2 (6 bases each). The V end was cut by 6 bases, the J end by 5 bases, with 13 bases between. The CDR3 loop spans 13 amino acids. Germline lookup yields CDR1 LNHDA and CDR2 SQIVND (reference sequence). DNA for the CDR3: TGTGCCAGTAGCCAAAAAGGGGGGGAGACCCAGTACTTC. It translates to CASSQKGGETQYF.

V usage is TRBV7-3 and J usage is TRBJ2-7; no clear D gene. This CDR3 contains 16 residues. V was cut by 5 bases and J by 0 bases, with 17 bases left in between. The germline V gene has CDR1 SGHTA and CDR2 FQGTGA. The CDR3 DNA sequence: TGTGCCAGCAGCCTAAACGGGCCCTCGAGCTCCTACGAGCAGTACTTC. It codes for CASSLNGPSSSYEQYF.

The chain recombines TRBV30 with TRBJ2-1; D is ambiguous. This CDR3 is 14 amino acids long. The germline V gene has CDR1 GTSNPN and CDR2 SVGIG (reference sequence). Trimming stripped 2 bases from V and 0 bases from J, with 8 bases between. The CDR3: CAWSLGGSYNEQFF. In DNA form, the CDR3 reads TGTGCCTGGAGTCTGGGCGGCTCCTACAATGAGCAGTTCTTC.

The chain recombines TRBV2 with TRBJ1-5; the D gene is possibly TRBD1 (5 bases). V shed 0 bases and J shed 5 bases, with 11 bases lying between them. Germline CDR1 SNHLY, CDR2 FYNNEI. The CDR3 contains 15 residues. CDR3 nucleotides: TGTGCCAGCAGTGAAGCAGGGACCTCCTATCAGCCCCAGCATTTT. This codes for CASSEAGTSYQPQHF.

V usage is TRBV5-4 and J usage is TRBJ2-1, with 9 bases identical to TRBD2. The CDR3 contains 15 residues. Germline V lookup: CDR1 SGHNT, CDR2 YYREEE (reference sequence). V lost 8 bases and J lost 2; bases outside the gene matches: 8. CDR3 in DNA: TGTGCCAGTAAGGTAGCGGGAGACCCCTACAATGAGCAGTTCTTC. Protein product: CASKVAGDPYNEQFF.

This clone was counted only a few times. The CDR3 here is CASSSGGEGTYGYTF. The CDR3 coding sequence is TGTGCCAGCAGCTCAGGAGGCGAGGGAACCTATGGCTACACCTTC. The V and J genes are TRBV5-4 and TRBJ1-2; no definite D call. CDR1 is SGHNT, CDR2 YYREEE, per germline (reference sequence). V was shortened by 3 bases and J by 4 bases, with 16 bases between the two germline ends. The CDR3 extends over 15 amino acids.

The chain carries TRBV5-4 and TRBJ2-7; 10 bases are shared with TRBD2. Germline assignment: CDR1 SGHNT and CDR2 YYREEE (reference sequence). The CDR3 runs to 15 residues. The J segment lost 6 bases and the V segment lost 5 bases, leaving 11 bases of the junction unmatched. CDR3 loop: CASRVAGGGGGEQYF. The CDR3 bases are TGTGCCAGCAGAGTAGCGGGAGGTGGGGGGGGCGAGCAGTACTTC.

Details on this clone: Relative to the germline gene, one junction end is altered; a read error may explain this. The gene calls are TRBV7-7 and TRBJ2-7; TRBD1 matches 8 bases. Germline V lookup: CDR1 SSHAT, CDR2 FNYEAQ (reference sequence). This CDR3 has 14 residues. CDR3 loop: CASSSGTGGYEQYF. The CDR3, as DNA: TGTGCTAGCAGCTCAGGAACAGGGGGCTACGAGCAGTACTTC.

The gene calls are TRBV9 and TRBJ2-7, with 8 positions matching TRBD2. There are 15 residues in the CDR3. Germline V gene lookup returns CDR1 SGDLS and CDR2 YYNGEE. V shed 3 bases, J shed 5 bases, and the junction held 10 bases outside the gene matches. CDR3 amino acids: CASSARGTSRDEQYF. The CDR3 DNA is TGTGCCAGCAGCGCCAGAGGGACTAGTCGCGACGAGCAGTACTTC.

The V gene is TRBV7-6, the J gene TRBJ2-1, with 10 bases aligning to TRBD1. Germline V CDR1 and CDR2: SGHVS, FNYEAQ. There are 16 residues in the CDR3. V lost 5 bases, J lost 2 bases, and 6 bases stayed unmatched. Written as DNA, the CDR3 is TGTGCCAGCAGCCCAGGACAGGGGGGGACCTACAATGAGCAGTTCTTC. As protein: CASSPGQGGTYNEQFF.

J is TRBJ2-1 and V is TRBV9; D uncertain. CDR3 size: 15 residues. V shed 4 bases and J shed 5 bases, with 16 bases lying between them. CDR1 SGDLS and CDR2 YYNGEE come from the germline V gene. This chain's CDR3 is CASSTFRVVHNEQFF. As DNA, the CDR3 is TGTGCCAGCAGCACCTTTCGCGTGGTCCACAATGAGCAGTTCTTC.

V and J are TRBV7-2 and TRBJ1-1, with 7 bases matching TRBD1. The CDR3 consists of 12 residues. The germline V gene encodes CDR1 SGHTA and CDR2 FQGNSA. Unmatched junction bases numbered 4, after V lost 4 bases and J lost 8 bases. CDR3 in DNA: TGTGCCAGCAGCTCCAGGGGGGCAGAAGCTTTCTTT. Its translation is CASSSRGAEAFF.

This chain links TRBV7-9 with TRBJ1-2; 9 bases agree with TRBD1. The CDR3 loop spans 15 amino acids. V lost 2 bases, J lost 8 bases, and 9 bases stayed unmatched. Looked up from germline, CDR1 is SEHNR and CDR2 is FQNEAQ (reference sequence). Here the CDR3 reads CASSLFGQGPGGYTF. The CDR3 DNA reads TGTGCCAGCAGCTTATTTGGACAGGGGCCGGGAGGCTACACCTTC.

V and J are TRBV7-2 and TRBJ1-2, with TRBD1 identical over 7 bases. The germline V gene has CDR1 SGHTA and CDR2 FQGNSA. The CDR3 has 15 amino acids. Trimming cost V 5 bases and J 0 bases; bases outside gene matches: 6. The CDR3 nucleotides read TGTGCCAGCAGCCCAGGGACAGAGTCTAACTATGGCTACACCTTC. Translation gives CASSPGTESNYGYTF.

The chain uses TRBV9 and TRBJ1-1; D is uncertain. This CDR3 comprises 15 residues. Germline assignment: CDR1 SGDLS and CDR2 YYNGEE. Trimming cost V 0 bases and J 2 bases, with 11 bases left between them. The CDR3 region has the DNA TGTGCCAGCAGCGTAGGACCCGTTGGAAACACTGAAGCTTTCTTT. Translation: CASSVGPVGNTEAFF.

The gene calls are TRBV19 and TRBJ2-5; 8 bases are shared with TRBD2. CDR3 size: 15 residues. Germline CDR1 is LNHDA and CDR2 is SQIVND (reference sequence). Trimming cost V 5 bases and J 2 bases; bases outside gene matches: 7. CDR3 residues: CASSSVGGGQETQYF. CDR3 nucleotides: TGTGCCAGTAGTTCAGTCGGGGGGGGTCAAGAGACCCAGTACTTC.

The chain is built from TRBV19 and TRBJ1-5; a possible D gene is TRBD1 (5 bases). V was pared by 4 bases and J by 6 bases, with 10 bases between. CDR1 and CDR2 (germline): LNHDA, SQIVND (reference sequence). The CDR3 covers 13 residues. CDR3 residues: CASSRGGSQPQHF. The DNA for the CDR3 is TGTGCCAGTAGTAGGGGGGGAAGTCAGCCCCAGCATTTT. Combining the CDR3 with reference TRBV19 and TRBJ1-5 gives the whole variable domain DGGITQSPKYLFRKEGQNVTLSCEQNLNHDAMYWYRQDPGQGLRLIYYSQIVNDFQKGDIAEGYSVSREKKESFPLTVTSAQKNPTAFYLCASSRGGSQPQHFGDGTRLSIL.

The chain has TRBV28 and TRBJ2-5; D is perhaps TRBD1 (6 bases). Trimming cost V 0 bases and J 5 bases, with 16 bases left between them. Germline V CDR1 and CDR2: MDHEN, SYDVKM. The CDR3 length is 16 residues. CDR3 coding DNA: TGTGCCAGCAGTTTATGGGGCAGGGGAAACCGGGAGACCCAGTACTTC. This translates into CASSLWGRGNRETQYF.

The rearrangement uses TRBV2 and TRBJ1-1; D not certain. V was cut by 4 bases and J by 4 bases, with 10 bases left in between. Germline lookup yields CDR1 SNHLY and CDR2 FYNNEI. The CDR3 is 13 residues long. This CDR3 is CASSGLWGTEAFF. The CDR3 coding sequence is TGTGCCAGCAGTGGACTGTGGGGCACTGAAGCTTTCTTT. Looking up the rest from reference TRBV2 and TRBJ1-1 gives the full variable domain: EPEVTQTPSHQVTQMGQEVILRCVPISNHLYFYWYRQILGQKVEFLVSFYNNEISEKSEIFDDQFSVERPDGSNFTLKIRSTKLEDSAMYFCASSGLWGTEAFFGQGTRLTVV.

The rearrangement joins TRBV12-5 to TRBJ1-1, with a possible D match to TRBD1 (5 bases). Germline CDR1 LGHNT, CDR2 FRNRAP. Trimming left V 2 bases short and J 4 bases short, with 17 bases between. The CDR3 is made up of 16 amino acids. CDR3 DNA sequence: TGTGCTAGTGGTTTGACGCAGGGTTTTGGTTTCACTGAAGCTTTCTTT. This translates into CASGLTQGFGFTEAFF.

The chain uses TRBV30 and TRBJ1-1; 9 positions match TRBD1. This CDR3 contains 14 residues. Germline V gene sequence: CDR1 GTSNPN, CDR2 SVGIG (reference sequence). Trimming took 2 bases from V and 7 from J; bases not matched to a gene: 8. For the CDR3, the DNA is TGTGCCTGGAGTTCGGGACAGGGAGCCTTTGAAGCTTTCTTT. Its translation: CAWSSGQGAFEAFF.